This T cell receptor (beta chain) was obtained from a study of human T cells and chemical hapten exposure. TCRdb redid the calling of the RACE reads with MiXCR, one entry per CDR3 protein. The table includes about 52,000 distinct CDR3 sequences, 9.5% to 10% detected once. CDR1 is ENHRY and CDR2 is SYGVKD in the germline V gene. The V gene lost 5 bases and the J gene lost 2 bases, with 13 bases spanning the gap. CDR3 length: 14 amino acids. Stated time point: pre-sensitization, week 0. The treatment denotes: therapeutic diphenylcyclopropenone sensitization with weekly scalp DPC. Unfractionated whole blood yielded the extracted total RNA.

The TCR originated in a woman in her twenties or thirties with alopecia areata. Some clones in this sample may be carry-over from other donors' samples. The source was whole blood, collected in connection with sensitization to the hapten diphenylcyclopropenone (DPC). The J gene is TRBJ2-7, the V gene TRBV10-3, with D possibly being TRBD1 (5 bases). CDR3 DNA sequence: TGTGCCATCAGTCGTTCAGGGTTCGCCTACGAGCAGTACTTC. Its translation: CAISRSGFAYEQYF.